A selection of T cell receptor beta chains follows, all from one sample in a study of cytomegalovirus exposure and HLA in healthy donors. Only in-frame clones appear in the TCRdb table, and some are missing; sequencing was by immunoSEQ multiplex PCR. The sample gives approximately 120,000 clones, 76% of which show up once; 1.9% is in the top ten. The sample taken for sequencing was PBMCs. Receptors were obtained from a man aged 50-60 years in good health and CMV-seronegative. Each CDR3 is given with its conserved first and last residue. D genes are given only for firm matches. A row's size may be missing; if present it is once, few, many or a size class.

TRBJ1-1 | . | TRBV7-9 | . | TGTGCCAGCAGCCGACCGGGGGGGCGGACTGAAGCTTTCTTT | CASSRPGGRTEAFF
TRBJ1-3 | . | TRBV19 | once | TGTGCCAGTAGTCTCGGGTCGCCCGGGTACACCATATATTTT | CASSLGSPGYTIYF
TRBJ2-2 | . | TRBV5-4 | . | TGTGCCAGCAGAACAGAAACGAACACCGGGGAGCTGTTTTTT | CASRTETNTGELFF
TRBJ2-5 | . | TRBV18 | . | TGTGCCAGCTCACCATCCTTTGACGGGGTTGGAGAGACCCAGTACTTC | CASSPSFDGVGETQYF
TRBJ2-3 | TRBD2 | TRBV7-9 | few | TGTGCCAGCAGCTTAGACCTAGCGGGGGTGAGCACAGATACGCAGTATTTT | CASSLDLAGVSTDTQYF
TRBJ2-7 | TRBD2 | TRBV11-2 | . | TGTGCCAGCAGCTGGGGGGGAGGGGCGAGCTACGAGCAGTACTTC | CASSWGGGASYEQYF
TRBJ1-2 | TRBD1 | TRBV7-6 | . | TGTGCCAGCAGCGTGGACAGGGGCGGGGGCTACACCTTC | CASSVDRGGGYTF
TRBJ2-5 | . | TRBV7-7 | . | TGTGCCAGCAGCTTAGAGCGTAGTGAGCGGGAGACCCAGTACTTC | CASSLERSERETQYF
TRBJ2-2 | TRBD1 | TRBV11-2 | . | TGTGCCAGCAGCACACTTTGGGGACAGACGAACACCGGGGAGCTGTTTTTT | CASSTLWGQTNTGELFF
TRBJ1-2 | . | TRBV19 | few | TGTGCCAGTAGGGAAACCAAGACGGGCTATGGCTACACCTTC | CASRETKTGYGYTF
TRBJ2-1 | TRBD2 | TRBV19 | . | TGTGCCACGGGACTAGCATTGAACAATGAGCAGTTCTTC | CATGLALNNEQFF
TRBJ2-1 | TRBD2 | TRBV7-9 | . | TGTGCCAGCAGCCCCGGGCGGGGACTAGCGGACAATGAGCAGTTCTTC | CASSPGRGLADNEQFF
TRBJ2-3 | . | TRBV5-1 | . | TGCGCCAGCACCACGGGAAGCGGCGATACGCAGTATTTT | CASTTGSGDTQYF
TRBJ1-2 | . | TRBV5-1 | . | TGCGCCAGCAGCTTGGCTACCCTGTTGGATGGCTACACCTTC | CASSLATLLDGYTF
TRBJ1-2 | . | TRBV19 | few | TGTGCCAGTAGCCTGCCTAACAGGGACCCTGGGTATGGCTACACCTTC | CASSLPNRDPGYGYTF
TRBJ2-6 | TRBD1 | TRBV10-3 | . | TGTGCCGTCCGGACAGGGGTACTACCCGTCTCTGGGGCCAACGTCCTGACTTTC | CAVRTGVLPVSGANVLTF
TRBJ1-5 | . | TRBV19 | . | TGTGCCAGTAGTTCTACAGGGTTCAGGAGCAATCAGCCCCAGCATTTT | CASSSTGFRSNQPQHF
TRBJ2-6 | TRBD1 | TRBV5-1 | once | TGCGCCAGCAGCTTGGGCCCGGGACAGGGTACTGCCATCGTCCTGACTTTC | CASSLGPGQGTAIVLTF
TRBJ1-1 | TRBD1 | TRBV10-3 | once | TGTGCCATCGCTGAAACAGGGGGCACTGAAGCTTTCTTT | CAIAETGGTEAFF
TRBJ1-2 | TRBD1 | TRBV6-5 | once | TGTGCCAGCAGACCTAGACAGGGTACCTATGGCTACACCTTC | CASRPRQGTYGYTF
TRBJ2-3 | . | TRBV7-3 | once | TGTGCCAGCAGCCAACGGGGGGCGGATACGCAGTATTTT | CASSQRGADTQYF
TRBJ1-5 | . | TRBV7-2 | . | TGTGCCAGCAGCGGGGGGGTGTTTAGCAATCAGCCCCAGCATTTT | CASSGGVFSNQPQHF
TRBJ2-2 | . | TRBV5-6 | . | TGTGCCAGCAGCTTATGGTTATGGGCCGGGGGGAACACCGGGGAGCTGTTTTTT | CASSLWLWAGGNTGELFF
TRBJ1-2 | TRBD1 | TRBV19 | . | TGTGCCAGTAGTTCCCCGGACAGGGGGCCAAATGGCTACACCTTC | CASSSPDRGPNGYTF
TRBJ1-2 | TRBD1 | TRBV7-8 | few | TGTGCCAGCAGCTTAGGTCTCAGGGGGAACTATGGCTACACCTTC | CASSLGLRGNYGYTF
TRBJ2-5 | TRBD1 | TRBV5-1 | once | TGCGCCACCTCGGGACAGGGCAGCCAAGAGACCCAGTACTTC | CATSGQGSQETQYF
TRBJ2-3 | . | TRBV6-6 | . | TGTGCCAGCAGTTACGGGAGGATTGCCCCAGATACGCAGTATTTT | CASSYGRIAPDTQYF
TRBJ2-3 | TRBD2 | TRBV7-6 | . | TGTGCCAGCAGCTCTAGACTAGCGGGGCACACAGATACGCAGTATTTT | CASSSRLAGHTDTQYF
TRBJ1-4 | TRBD1 | TRBV18 | few | TGTGCCAGCTCATCCCCGGACAGGGTGATGGCTGAAAAACTGTTTTTT | CASSSPDRVMAEKLFF
TRBJ1-1 | . | TRBV7-9 | . | TGTTCCAGCAGCTTAAGCACAGGGCCGGCTTTCTTT | CSSSLSTGPAFF
TRBJ1-5 | . | TRBV27 | . | TGTGCCAGCAGCCGAAGACAAGACAATCAGCCCCAGCATTTT | CASSRRQDNQPQHF
TRBJ1-1 | . | TRBV5-5 | . | TGTGCCAGCAGCTTCCCAGGGTTTTCGGACACTGAAGCTTTCTTT | CASSFPGFSDTEAFF
TRBJ1-5 | . | TRBV18 | few | TGTGCCAGCTCTCAACAGGGAACTAATCAGCCCCAGCATTTT | CASSQQGTNQPQHF
TRBJ2-3 | . | TRBV11-2 | . | TGTGCCAGCAGCCTAAATATCGTAGGAGGAGATACGCAGTATTTT | CASSLNIVGGDTQYF
TRBJ2-2 | . | TRBV4-3 | few | TGCGCCAGCAGCCAAGACTTCGGGGGTCTCGACACCGGGGAGCTGTTTTTT | CASSQDFGGLDTGELFF
TRBJ1-2 | . | TRBV7-9 | . | TGTGCCAGCAGCCGAGAGCACTATGGCTACACCTTC | CASSREHYGYTF
TRBJ2-7 | . | TRBV11-2 | . | TGTGCCAGCACCCCGGACTCTTCCTACGAGCAGTACTTC | CASTPDSSYEQYF
TRBJ1-2 | . | TRBV5-1 | few | TGCGCCAGCAGCTTGACCCACCAGGGCCGGGGCTACACCTTC | CASSLTHQGRGYTF
TRBJ2-4 | . | TRBV5-6 | . | TGTGCCAGCAGCCGACAAATAGCCAAAAACATTCAGTACTTC | CASSRQIAKNIQYF
TRBJ2-2 | . | TRBV6-6 | . | TGTGCCAGCAGTCCCACGGGAAACGCCGGGGAGCTGTTTTTT | CASSPTGNAGELFF
TRBJ1-1 | TRBD1 | TRBV28 | . | TGTGCCAGCAGATCCGGACAGGGGAACACTGAAGCTTTCTTT | CASRSGQGNTEAFF
TRBJ1-1 | . | TRBV7-6 | . | TGTGCCAGCAGCCCAGGGAAAGGACGGCACACTGAAGCTTTCTTT | CASSPGKGRHTEAFF
TRBJ1-1 | . | TRBV4-3 | . | TGCGCCAGCAGCCACTCTCTCGGCGGGAGGGGAGGGAACACTGAAGCTTTCTTT | CASSHSLGGRGGNTEAFF
TRBJ2-5 | . | TRBV11-2 | few | TGTGCCAGCAGCTTAGGAATGGGGGGAGAGACCCAGTACTTC | CASSLGMGGETQYF
TRBJ2-5 | TRBD1 | TRBV4-2 | . | TGTGCCAGCAGCCAAGATTCCGAGGGGGCAGAGACCCAGTACTTC | CASSQDSEGAETQYF
TRBJ1-1 | . | TRBV7-2 | few | TGTGCCAGCAGCTACCGGGGAGGTGAAGCTTTCTTT | CASSYRGGEAFF
TRBJ1-3 | . | TRBV5-5 | . | TGTGCCAGCAGGCGGGAAGGGTCTGGAAACACCATATATTTT | CASRREGSGNTIYF
TRBJ1-6 | TRBD1 | TRBV6-1 | . | TGTGCCAGCAGTGCTCGCCTGGGACAGGGAATTGGTTCACCCCTCCACTTT | CASSARLGQGIGSPLHF
TRBJ2-1 | . | TRBV6-7 | . | TGTGCCAGCAGTTACTCGTTGCGGGGCTCCTACAATGAGCAGTTCTTC | CASSYSLRGSYNEQFF
TRBJ2-1 | . | TRBV7-2 | few | TGTGCCAGCAGCTTAGGTCTAGCTATGGATGAGCAGTTCTTC | CASSLGLAMDEQFF
TRBJ2-5 | . | TRBV4-3 | . | TGCGCCAGCAGCCAAGGAGGTTCCAGGGTAACCCCCGAGACCCAGTACTTC | CASSQGGSRVTPETQYF
TRBJ1-1 | . | TRBV2 | . | TGTGCCAGCAGCCAAGGCCGGGACACTGAAGCTTTCTTT | CASSQGRDTEAFF
TRBJ2-3 | . | TRBV2 | . | TGTGCCGCAGCGACCCCCTTGGGCACAGATACGCAGTATTTT | CAAATPLGTDTQYF
TRBJ1-1 | . | TRBV6-5 | . | TGTGCCAGCAGCCCGGGATCTTACACTGAAGCTTTCTTT | CASSPGSYTEAFF
TRBJ1-2 | . | TRBV7-2 | . | TGTGCCAGCAGCCCCGAGGGGGTTCGCTACACCTTC | CASSPEGVRYTF
TRBJ2-1 | . | TRBV14 | . | TGTGCCAGCAGCCAAGATCGGGCTAGCACGGATGAGCAGTTCTTC | CASSQDRASTDEQFF